A selection of T cell receptor beta chains follows, all from one sample in a study of T-cell reconstitution after alpha-beta-depleted transplantation in children. TCRdb re-derived calls from the PCR reads in MiXCR, one entry per CDR3 protein. The sample contains hundreds of thousands of distinct CDR3 sequences, approximately 9.8% of which appear only once. Sequencing was performed on PBMCs from the stem cell graft donor, taken from the stem cell graft. Receptor source: a human donor who donated a stem cell graft to a child with SCID. Each CDR3 is given with its conserved first and last residue.

v_call	j_call	cdr3_aa
TRBV20-1	TRBJ1-2	CSAREGTGVGGYTF
TRBV9	TRBJ2-3	CASSVARRDRGTDTQYF
TRBV3-1	TRBJ2-1	CASRKTSGRNEQFF
TRBV5-1	TRBJ1-2	CASSQDRWGRVGYTF
TRBV5-1	TRBJ2-7	CASSQEGAGTPYEQYF
TRBV2	TRBJ2-1	CASRRDRGEMGQFF
TRBV5-1	TRBJ2-1	CASSSAGTRGSYNEQFF
TRBV3-1	TRBJ1-5	CASSQDRDSNQPQHF
TRBV3-1	TRBJ2-2	CASSQDSFSGSGELFF
TRBV5-6	TRBJ2-7	CASSFIGRWTTYEQYF
TRBV30	TRBJ2-3	CACSKQGTWTDPQYF
TRBV5-6	TRBJ1-5	CASSLKLRNQPQHF
TRBV5-1	TRBJ1-1	CASSLNGGAWTEAFF
TRBV7-8	TRBJ1-2	CASSLQGTSDGYTF
TRBV10-3	TRBJ2-7	CAISDQESYEQYF
TRBV5-1	TRBJ2-2	CASSFLAGGSTGELFF
TRBV27	TRBJ1-2	CASSPRGQGSGGYTF
TRBV9	TRBJ2-7	CASTPDPAAASYEQYF
TRBV27	TRBJ1-1	CASSLSKRGATEAFF
TRBV12-3/TRBV12-4	TRBJ2-2	CASSLVQGASGELFF
TRBV20-1	TRBJ2-1	CSAVTSGGRGNEHFF
TRBV12-3/TRBV12-4	TRBJ2-2	CASSLAGGNTGELFF
TRBV20-1	TRBJ2-1	CSAAARNEQFF
TRBV12-3/TRBV12-4	TRBJ2-7	CASSFGGPVSYEQYF
TRBV2	TRBJ1-1	CASIGGNTEAFF
TRBV11-2	TRBJ2-1	CASSPLELAKSSYNEQFF
TRBV4-1	TRBJ2-7	CASSQHPIGTGAYEQYF
TRBV29-1	TRBJ1-2	CSVGVQGNYGYTF
TRBV5-1	TRBJ1-1	CASSTAGGGTEAFF
TRBV7-8	TRBJ1-2	CASSLLLNGYTF
TRBV12-3/TRBV12-4	TRBJ1-1	CASKKQFTEAFF
TRBV11-2	TRBJ1-6	CASSLGTNSPLHF
TRBV29-1	TRBJ2-1	CSVVPSGGRWEQFF
TRBV6-1	TRBJ2-7	CASRNTGTSYEQYF
TRBV12-3/TRBV12-4	TRBJ2-3	CASTLTTSGTDTQYF
TRBV20-1	TRBJ2-4	CSAYAGLGGNIQYF
TRBV24-1	TRBJ2-3	CATSDPGGSGDTQYF
TRBV20-1	TRBJ2-1	CSALTSGVDNEQFF
TRBV3-1	TRBJ1-5	CASSQVDGQPQHF
TRBV20-1	TRBJ2-7	CSAPQSGKNPGLYEQYF
TRBV12-3/TRBV12-4	TRBJ2-1	CASSLALSITSGGTYNEQFF
TRBV5-1	TRBJ2-6	CASSFLVSGANVLTF
TRBV12-3/TRBV12-4	TRBJ2-5	CASRATSGAVKTQYF
TRBV7-9	TRBJ2-2	CASSFDSTGELFF
TRBV12-3/TRBV12-4	TRBJ2-5	CASRNRQAETQYF
TRBV10-2	TRBJ2-4	CASTPTHGGGVSKNIQYF
TRBV5-1	TRBJ2-7	CASSLPPPAGGAYEQYF
TRBV7-3	TRBJ2-3	CASSPGLAVSTDTQYF
TRBV6-6	TRBJ1-3	CASSYDSGNTIYF
TRBV12-3/TRBV12-4	TRBJ1-2	CASSLASREIYGYTF
TRBV12-3/TRBV12-4	TRBJ2-2	CASRQRGGMAGELFF
TRBV5-1	TRBJ2-5	CASSLQKGGQETQYF
TRBV18	TRBJ2-7	CASSPLWGDYEQYF
TRBV19	TRBJ2-5	CASSTLATSGQETQYF
TRBV19	TRBJ2-3	CASSIGGTGVFSSTDTQYF
TRBV10-2	TRBJ2-6	CASSELSGRGSGANVLTF
TRBV3-1	TRBJ2-5	CASSLYPPRDNIFTLQETQYF
TRBV5-1	TRBJ1-3	CASSFDDQGNTIYF
TRBV29-1	TRBJ2-1	CSAGAGGFGNEQFF